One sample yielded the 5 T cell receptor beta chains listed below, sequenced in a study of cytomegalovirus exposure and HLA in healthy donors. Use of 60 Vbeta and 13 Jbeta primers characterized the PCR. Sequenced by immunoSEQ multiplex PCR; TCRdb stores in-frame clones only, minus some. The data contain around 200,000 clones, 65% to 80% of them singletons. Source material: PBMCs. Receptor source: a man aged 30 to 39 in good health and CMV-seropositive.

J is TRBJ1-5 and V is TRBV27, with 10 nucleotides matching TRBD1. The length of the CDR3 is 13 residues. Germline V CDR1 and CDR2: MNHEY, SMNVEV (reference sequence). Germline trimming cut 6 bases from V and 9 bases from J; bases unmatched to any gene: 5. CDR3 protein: CASRPDRGGPQHF. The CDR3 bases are TGTGCCAGCAGGCCGGACAGGGGGGGGCCCCAGCATTTT.

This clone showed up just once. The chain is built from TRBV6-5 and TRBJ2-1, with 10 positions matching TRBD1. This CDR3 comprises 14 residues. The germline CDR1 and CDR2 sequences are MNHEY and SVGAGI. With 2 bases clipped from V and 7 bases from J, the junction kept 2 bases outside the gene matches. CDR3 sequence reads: CASSYLGQGNEQFF. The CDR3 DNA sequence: TGTGCCAGCAGTTACCTGGGACAGGGGAATGAGCAGTTCTTC.

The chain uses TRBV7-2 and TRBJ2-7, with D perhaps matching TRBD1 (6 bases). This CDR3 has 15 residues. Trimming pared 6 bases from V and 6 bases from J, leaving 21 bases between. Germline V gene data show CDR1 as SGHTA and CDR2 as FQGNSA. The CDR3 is CASRKTALGDTEQYF. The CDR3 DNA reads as TGTGCCAGCAGGAAAACAGCCCTGGGGGACACCGAGCAGTACTTC. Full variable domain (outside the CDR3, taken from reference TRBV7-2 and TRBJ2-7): GAGVSQSPSNKVTEKGKDVELRCDPISGHTALYWYRQSLGQGLEFLIYFQGNSAPDKSGLPSDRFSAERTGGSVSTLTIQRTQQEDSAVYLCASRKTALGDTEQYFGPGTRLTVT.

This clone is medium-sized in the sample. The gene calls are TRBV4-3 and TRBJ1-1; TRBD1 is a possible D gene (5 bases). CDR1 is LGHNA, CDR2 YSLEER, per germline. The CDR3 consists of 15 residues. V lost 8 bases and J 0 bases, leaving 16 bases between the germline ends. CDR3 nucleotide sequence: TGCGCCAGCTCGCAAGGGGCATGGATGAACACTGAAGCTTTCTTT. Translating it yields CASSQGAWMNTEAFF.

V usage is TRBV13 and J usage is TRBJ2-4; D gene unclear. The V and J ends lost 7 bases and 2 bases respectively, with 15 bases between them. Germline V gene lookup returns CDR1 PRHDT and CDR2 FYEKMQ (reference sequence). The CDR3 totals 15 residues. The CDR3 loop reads CASIPRGQTKNIQYF. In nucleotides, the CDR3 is TGTGCCAGCATCCCCCGTGGGCAGACCAAAAACATTCAGTACTTC.